This T cell receptor beta chain was observed in a study of T cells after yellow fever vaccination. Study-level information: For low cell numbers, libraries were made with SMART-Seq v4 Ultra Low Input.

For this clonotype: What it binds is not known.

Findings of the study overall: Of the clonotypes, a small share occurred in both CD4 and CD8 compartments. Once the booster was given, most primary-vaccination clones reappeared, at 95% to 98% for CD4 and over 70% for CD8.

TCRdb called the 5' RACE reads again in MiXCR, with one record for every CDR3 protein. The table shows hundreds of thousands of distinct CDR3 sequences, with 8.7% occurring only once. The receptor was derived from a man aged 18-30 years who received the YFV17D yellow fever vaccine. The sequences come from PBMCs, collected on the day of the first yellow fever vaccination.

For the CDR3, the DNA is TGTGCCAGTAGTTTGCGGGGGGCCGGATACGCTGAGCAGTTCTTC. Protein: CASSLRGAGYAEQFF. The J gene is TRBJ2-1, the V gene TRBV19; 8 nucleotides agree with TRBD2. CDR3 length: 15 amino acids. The V and J ends lost 5 bases and 9 bases, in that order; junction bases with no gene match: 12. The germline gives CDR1 LNHDA, CDR2 SQIVND (reference sequence).